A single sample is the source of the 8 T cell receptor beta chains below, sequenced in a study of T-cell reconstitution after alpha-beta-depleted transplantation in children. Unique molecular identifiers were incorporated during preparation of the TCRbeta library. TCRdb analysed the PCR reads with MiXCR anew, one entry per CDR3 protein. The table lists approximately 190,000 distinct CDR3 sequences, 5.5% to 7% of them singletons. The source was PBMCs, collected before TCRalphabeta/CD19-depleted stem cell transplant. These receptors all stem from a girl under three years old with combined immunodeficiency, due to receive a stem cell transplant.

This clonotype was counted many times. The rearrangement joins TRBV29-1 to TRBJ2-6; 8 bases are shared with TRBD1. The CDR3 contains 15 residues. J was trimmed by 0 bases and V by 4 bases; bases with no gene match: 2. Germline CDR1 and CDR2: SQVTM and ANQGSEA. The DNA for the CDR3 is TGCAGCGTTGGGGACAGGAACTCTGGGGCCAACGTCCTGACTTTC. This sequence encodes CSVGDRNSGANVLTF.

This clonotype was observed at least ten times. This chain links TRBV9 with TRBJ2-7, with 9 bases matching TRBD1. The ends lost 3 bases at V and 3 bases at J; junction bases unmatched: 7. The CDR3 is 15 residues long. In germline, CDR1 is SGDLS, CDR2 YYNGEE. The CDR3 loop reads CASSAGDRDLYEQYF. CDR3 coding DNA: TGTGCCAGCAGCGCGGGGGACAGGGATCTCTACGAGCAGTACTTC.

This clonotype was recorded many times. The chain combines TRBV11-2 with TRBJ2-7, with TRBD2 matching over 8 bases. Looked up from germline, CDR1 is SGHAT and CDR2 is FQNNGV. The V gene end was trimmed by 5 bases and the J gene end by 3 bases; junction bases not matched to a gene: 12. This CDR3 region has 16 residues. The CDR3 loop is CASSPQVAGGYYEQYF. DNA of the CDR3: TGTGCCAGCAGCCCCCAGGTCGCGGGGGGTTACTACGAGCAGTACTTC.

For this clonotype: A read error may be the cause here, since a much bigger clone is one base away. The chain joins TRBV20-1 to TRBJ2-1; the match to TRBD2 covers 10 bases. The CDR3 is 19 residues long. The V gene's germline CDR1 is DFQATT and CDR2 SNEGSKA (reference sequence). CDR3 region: CCARRLSSGRSSSYNEQFF. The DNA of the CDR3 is TGCTGTGCTAGGAGGTTGTCTAGCGGGAGATCGAGCTCCTACAATGAGCAGTTCTTC.

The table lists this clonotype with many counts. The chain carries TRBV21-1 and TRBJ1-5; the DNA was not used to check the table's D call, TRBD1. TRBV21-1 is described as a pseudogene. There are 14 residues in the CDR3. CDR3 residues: CASSPGDRIIPQHF. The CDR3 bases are TGTGCCAGCAGCCCCGGAGACAGAATAATTCCCCAGCATTTT.

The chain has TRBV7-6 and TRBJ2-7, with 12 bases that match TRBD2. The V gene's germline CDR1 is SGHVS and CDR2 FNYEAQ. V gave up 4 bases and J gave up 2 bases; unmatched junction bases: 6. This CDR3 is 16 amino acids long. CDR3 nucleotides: TGTGCCAGCAGCTCCCCCCTAGCGGGAGGGACCTACGAGCAGTACTTC. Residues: CASSSPLAGGTYEQYF. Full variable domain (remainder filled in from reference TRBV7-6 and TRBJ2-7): GAGVSQSPRYKVTKRGQDVALRCDPISGHVSLYWYRQALGQGPEFLTYFNYEAQQDKSGLPNDRFSAERPEGSISTLTIQRTEQRDSAMYRCASSSPLAGGTYEQYFGPGTRLTVT.

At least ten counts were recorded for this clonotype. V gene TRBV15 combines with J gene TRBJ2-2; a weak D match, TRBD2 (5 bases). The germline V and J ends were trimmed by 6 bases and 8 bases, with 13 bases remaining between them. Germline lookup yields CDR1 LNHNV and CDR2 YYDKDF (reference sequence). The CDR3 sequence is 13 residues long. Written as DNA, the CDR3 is TGTGCCACCAGTGGAGGTCGGTGGGGGGAGCTGTTTTTT. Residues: CATSGGRWGELFF. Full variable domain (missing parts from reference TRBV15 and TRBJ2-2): DAMVIQNPRYQVTQFGKPVTLSCSQTLNHNVMYWYQQKSSQAPKLLFHYYDKDFNNEADTPDNFQSRRPNTSFCFLDIRSPGLGDTAMYLCATSGGRWGELFFGEGSRLTVL.

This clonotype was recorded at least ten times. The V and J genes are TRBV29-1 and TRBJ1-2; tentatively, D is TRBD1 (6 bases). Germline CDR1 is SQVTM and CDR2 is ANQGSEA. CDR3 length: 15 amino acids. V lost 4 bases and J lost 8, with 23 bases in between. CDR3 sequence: CSVVTPGGGAAGYTF. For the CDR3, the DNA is TGCAGCGTTGTCACACCCGGAGGGGGGGCCGCGGGCTACACCTTC. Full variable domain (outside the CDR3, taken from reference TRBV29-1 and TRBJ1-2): SAVISQKPSRDICQRGTSLTIQCQVDSQVTMMFWYRQQPGQSLTLIATANQGSEATYESGFVIDKFPISRPNLTFSTLTVSNMSPEDSSIYLCSVVTPGGGAAGYTFGSGTRLTVV.